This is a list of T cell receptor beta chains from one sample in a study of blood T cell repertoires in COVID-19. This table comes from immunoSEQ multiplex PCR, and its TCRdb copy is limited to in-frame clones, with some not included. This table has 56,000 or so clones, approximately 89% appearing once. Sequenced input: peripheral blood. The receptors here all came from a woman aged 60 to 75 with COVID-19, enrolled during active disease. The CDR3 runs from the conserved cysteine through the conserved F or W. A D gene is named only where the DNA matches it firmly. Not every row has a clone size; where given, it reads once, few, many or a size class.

CASSLHSPRGSSNVYNEQFF TGCGCCAGCAGCCTACATTCCCCCCGGGGGTCCTCCAACGTCTACAATGAGCAGTTCTTC TRBJ2-1 TRBV5-1 . .
CASSLGSTGRLTYTEAFF TGCGCCAGCAGCTTGGGTTCTACAGGGCGATTGACGTACACTGAAGCTTTCTTT TRBJ1-1 TRBV5-1 . .
CASSRGSYEQYF TGTGCCAGCAGTCGCGGGTCCTACGAGCAGTACTTC TRBJ2-7 TRBV27 . .
CASSFPDRPYGYTF TGTGCCAGCAGCTTTCCGGACAGACCCTATGGCTACACCTTC TRBJ1-2 TRBV7-2 . .
CASSLRERQGGGELFF TGTGCCAGCAGCCTAAGGGAAAGGCAGGGCGGCGGGGAGCTGTTTTTT TRBJ2-2 TRBV7-9 . .
CASSLPERPSSYEQYF TGTGCCAGCAGTTTGCCCGAGCGACCCAGCTCCTACGAGCAGTACTTC TRBJ2-7 TRBV28 . .
CASSPDSSPEQYF TGTGCCAGCTCACCCGACAGTTCCCCCGAGCAGTACTTC TRBJ2-7 TRBV18 . .
CASSRPGTVNYGYTF TGTGCCAGCAGCCGTCCCGGGACAGTCAACTATGGCTACACCTTC TRBJ1-2 TRBV7-9 TRBD1 .
CASSPSGSPNYGYTF TGTGCCAGCAGCCCTTCGGGGAGCCCTAACTATGGCTACACCTTC TRBJ1-2 TRBV27 . once
CASSLYFTTERVVGANVLTF TGTGCCAGCAGTCTTTATTTCACAACCGAGAGGGTTGTTGGGGCCAACGTCCTGACTTTC TRBJ2-6 TRBV6-6 . .
CASSAGRAYEQYF TGCGCCAGCAGTGCCGGGAGGGCCTACGAGCAGTACTTC TRBJ2-7 TRBV5-1 TRBD2 once
CASSLGQGAYEQYF TGTGCCAGCAGTTTGGGACAGGGGGCCTACGAGCAGTACTTC TRBJ2-7 TRBV27 TRBD1 .
CASSPEARAGEQFF TGTGCCAGCAGCCCCGAGGCGAGGGCCGGGGAGCAGTTCTTC TRBJ2-1 TRBV7-9 . .
CASSAQTGGEQYF TGTGCCAGCAGTGCCCAGACAGGTGGGGAGCAGTACTTC TRBJ2-7 TRBV2 . .
CASRLRGVGNTIYF TGTGCCAGCAGGCTTCGGGGGGTAGGAAACACCATATATTTT TRBJ1-3 TRBV28 . .